This T cell receptor (beta chain) was recovered during a study of T cell repertoires in cytomegalovirus infection. On this clonotype: Its antigen is not known.

Via MiXCR, TCRdb re-called the reads, giving one row per CDR3 protein. The table lists about 770,000 distinct CDR3 sequences, 25% to 35% of them singletons. The CDR3 covers 15 residues. Trimming shortened V by 5 bases and J by 2 bases, and 10 bases separated the two germline ends. In germline, CDR1 is MNHNS, CDR2 SASEGT. The chain combines TRBV6-1 with TRBJ1-6, with D possibly TRBD1 on 6 matching bases. This sample comprised cultured CD8+ T cells from PBMCs, obtained from culture after CMV antigen stimulation. The sequence was obtained from a human donor in good health (CMV status not recorded). Some clones in this sample may be carry-over from other donors' samples. The CDR3 loop reads CASSRPGAYNSPLHF. Here the CDR3 DNA reads TGTGCCAGCAGTCGACCAGGGGCCTATAATTCACCCCTCCACTTT.